One sample yielded the 24 T cell receptor beta chains listed below, sequenced in a study of T cells in Graves' hyperthyroidism and ophthalmopathy. Using RNA transcripts as the source, TCR beta CDR3 regions were amplified. First-round RT-PCR of the TCR CDR3 relied on the HTBI primer set. TCRdb reprocessed the multiplex PCR reads with MiXCR, giving one entry per CDR3 protein. The sample consists of hundreds of thousands of distinct CDR3 sequences, about 14% of them appearing once. The sample taken for sequencing was blood. The receptors originated from a middle-aged man with Graves' ophthalmopathy.

This clonotype was seen ten or more times. The chain uses TRBV11-2 and TRBJ2-5, with 9 bases matching TRBD2. The J segment lost 1 base and the V segment lost 4 bases, leaving 4 bases of the junction unmatched. Germline V CDR1 and CDR2: SGHAT, FQNNGV. The CDR3 is 15 amino acids. Here the CDR3 reads CASSSLSGSQETQYF. CDR3 coding DNA: TGTGCCAGCAGCTCACTTAGCGGGAGCCAAGAGACCCAGTACTTC.

There are many counts of this clonotype. The chain joins TRBV27 to TRBJ1-2; the match to TRBD1 covers 8 bases. V lost 6 bases to trimming and J lost 5 bases; unmatched junction nucleotides: 5. The CDR3 totals 13 residues. Looked up from germline, CDR1 is MNHEY and CDR2 is SMNVEV (reference sequence). CDR3: CASSWDRRYGYTF. The CDR3, as DNA: TGTGCCAGCAGCTGGGACAGGAGATATGGCTACACCTTC.

This chain uses TRBV11-2 with TRBJ1-1; no reliable D call. CDR1 and CDR2 from the germline V gene are SGHAT and FQNNGV. Trimming cost V 5 bases and J 6 bases, with 7 bases left between them. CDR3 length: 11 amino acids. The DNA for the CDR3 is TGTGCCAGCAGCCAGTCCCCTGAAGCTTTCTTT. Protein sequence: CASSQSPEAFF.

The chain is built from TRBV4-2 and TRBJ2-2; D perhaps matches TRBD1 (6 bases). The germline V and J ends were trimmed by 3 bases and 4 bases, with 15 bases remaining between them. The germline V gene encodes CDR1 LGHNA and CDR2 YNFKEQ. This CDR3 contains 16 residues. In nucleotides, the CDR3 is TGTGCCAGCAGCCAGCTTCTCAGACAGGTCACCGGGGAGCTGTTTTTT. Its translation: CASSQLLRQVTGELFF.

The chain links TRBV5-1 to TRBJ2-5, with 7 bases matching TRBD2. J gave up 4 bases and V 2 bases, and 5 bases lay outside the gene matches. The CDR3 contains 14 residues. Germline V gives CDR1 SGHRS, CDR2 YFSETQ. Written as DNA, the CDR3 is TGCGCCAGCAGCTTAGGACTAGTTGGAGAGACCCAGTACTTC. It codes for CASSLGLVGETQYF. Filled out from reference TRBV5-1 and TRBJ2-5, the complete variable domain reads KAGVTQTPRYLIKTRGQQVTLSCSPISGHRSVSWYQQTPGQGLQFLFEYFSETQRNKGNFPGRFSGRQFSNSRSEMNVSTLELGDSALYLCASSLGLVGETQYFGPGTRLLVL.

In regard to this clonotype: This clone may be a read error of a much larger clone one base away. This sequence joins TRBV20-1 and TRBJ2-1, with D perhaps matching TRBD2 (5 bases). The J call may not be correct, given that the DNA end is closer to TRBJ2-7. Germline V lookup: CDR1 DFQATT, CDR2 SNEGSKA (reference sequence). The CDR3 length is 13 residues. CDR3 coding DNA: TGCAGTGCTAGAAAACTAGTCTACAATGAGCAGTACTTC. This encodes CSARKLVYNEQYF.

This clonotype was seen at least ten times. The V call is TRBV2, the J call TRBJ2-7, with TRBD2 identical over 10 bases. Trimming cost V 4 bases and J 6 bases; bases outside gene matches: 15. Germline V lookup: CDR1 SNHLY, CDR2 FYNNEI. The length of the CDR3 is 17 residues. CDR3: CASSVSHVRTSGFEQYF. CDR3 bases: TGTGCCAGCAGTGTGAGTCATGTCCGGACTAGCGGATTCGAGCAGTACTTC.

The chain joins TRBV7-3 to TRBJ2-1; 12 bases are shared with TRBD2. J lost 4 bases, V lost 6 bases, and 7 bases had no gene match. The CDR3 runs to 16 residues. Germline V gene sequence: CDR1 SGHTA, CDR2 FQGTGA. CDR3 amino acids: CASSSGLAGLYNEQFF. As DNA, the CDR3 is TGTGCCAGCAGTTCCGGACTAGCGGGACTATACAATGAGCAGTTCTTC.

This clonotype was detected many times. The CDR3 sequence: CASSPRPRASYNEQFF. DNA for the CDR3: TGTGCCAGCTCCCCAAGACCGCGCGCCTCCTACAATGAGCAGTTCTTC. The chain carries TRBV18 and TRBJ2-1; unclear D gene. With 6 bases removed from V and 0 bases from J, the gap between germline ends came to 15 bases. Germline V CDR1 and CDR2: KGHSH, LQKENI. The CDR3 is 16 amino acids.

J is TRBJ1-5 and V is TRBV5-6, with 11 positions matching TRBD1. V shed 4 bases and J 6 bases; nucleotides not matched to a gene: 6. Germline CDR1 reads SGHDT; CDR2 reads YYEEEE. This CDR3 contains 15 residues. CDR3 DNA sequence: TGTGCCAGCAGCCGGGACAGGGGGAGTGGTCAGCCCCAGCATTTT. Protein: CASSRDRGSGQPQHF. The variable domain in full, with the rest retrieved from reference TRBV5-6 and TRBJ1-5, is DAGVTQSPTHLIKTRGQQVTLRCSPKSGHDTVSWYQQALGQGPQFIFQYYEEEERQRGNFPDRFSGHQFPNYSSELNVNALLLGDSALYLCASSRDRGSGQPQHFGDGTRLSIL.

This clonotype was detected ten times or more. V gene TRBV11-2 combines with J gene TRBJ2-1; 7 nucleotides line up with TRBD1. Germline V gene data show CDR1 as SGHAT and CDR2 as FQNNGV. The CDR3 covers 16 residues. V was clipped by 0 bases and J by 12 bases; unmatched bases: 14. Here the CDR3 reads CASSLDPETGYRGQFF. In DNA, the CDR3 is TGTGCCAGCAGCTTAGATCCCGAGACAGGGTATAGGGGGCAGTTCTTC.

This clonotype has a count of ten or more. The chain's CDR3 is CATSTDGKRGYTF. CDR3 nucleotides: TGTGCCACCAGCACCGACGGGAAAAGGGGCTACACCTTC. The chain employs TRBV24-1 and TRBJ1-2; D is undetermined. There are 13 residues in the CDR3. V lost 7 bases and J lost 8, with 16 bases in between. Per germline, CDR1 KGHDR and CDR2 SFDVKD.

In this sample, this clonotype turned up many times. The chain has TRBV5-1 and TRBJ2-7; D call uncertain. V was pared by 2 bases and J by 2 bases, with 11 bases between. CDR1 and CDR2 from the germline V gene are SGHRS and YFSETQ. The CDR3 spans 14 residues. CDR3 sequence: CASSFGAGTYEQYF. The CDR3 DNA is TGCGCCAGCAGCTTTGGTGCAGGTACCTACGAGCAGTACTTC. Combining the CDR3 with reference TRBV5-1 and TRBJ2-7 gives the whole variable domain KAGVTQTPRYLIKTRGQQVTLSCSPISGHRSVSWYQQTPGQGLQFLFEYFSETQRNKGNFPGRFSGRQFSNSRSEMNVSTLELGDSALYLCASSFGAGTYEQYFGPGTRLTVT.

This clonotype was counted a few times. The chain carries TRBV24-1 and TRBJ2-5, with D possibly being TRBD2 (6 bases). V dropped 2 bases and J dropped 4 bases, with 7 bases sitting between them. The germline CDR1 and CDR2 sequences are KGHDR and SFDVKD. The CDR3 length is 13 residues. The CDR3 loop reads CATSDWTTETQYF. The DNA for the CDR3 is TGTGCCACCAGTGATTGGACTACAGAGACCCAGTACTTC.

This clonotype was counted at least ten times. The V gene is TRBV6-1, the J gene TRBJ2-7; D assignment may be TRBD1 or TRBD2 (6 bases each). V shed 9 bases and J shed 2 bases, with 20 bases lying between them. The CDR3 consists of 15 residues. From germline, CDR1 is MNHNS and CDR2 SASEGT. CDR3 sequence reads: CASQRQAGTPYEQYF. The CDR3 coding sequence is TGTGCCAGTCAAAGACAGGCTGGGACTCCCTACGAGCAGTACTTC.

As to this clonotype: Since a much larger clone is just one base distant, this may be a read error. V gene TRBV5-1 combines with J gene TRBJ2-1; D is undetermined. The germline V gene encodes CDR1 SGHRS and CDR2 YFSETQ. V lost 1 base and J lost 7, with 3 bases in between. The CDR3 contains 11 residues. The CDR3 coding sequence is TGCGCCAGCAGCTTGATGAATGAGCAGTTCTTC. It translates to CASSLMNEQFF.

The chain is built from TRBV24-1 and TRBJ1-5; possible D gene TRBD1, 6 bases. The V and J ends lost 10 bases and 3 bases respectively, with 15 bases between them. CDR1 and CDR2 from the germline V gene are KGHDR and SFDVKD. The CDR3 runs to 14 residues. CDR3 coding DNA: TGTGCCACATCCCCGGGGGGCAACAATCAGCCCCAGCATTTT. It specifies CATSPGGNNQPQHF.

The chain is built from TRBV7-9 and TRBJ2-3; D ambiguous. In germline, CDR1 is SEHNR, CDR2 FQNEAQ (reference sequence). This CDR3 region has 16 residues. Trimming stripped 1 base from V and 5 bases from J, with 16 bases between. For the CDR3, the DNA is TGTGCCAGCAGCTTAGGGGAAAGGTCACGGGTAGATACGCAGTATTTT. Translating it yields CASSLGERSRVDTQYF.

At least ten counts were recorded for this clonotype. This rearrangement joins TRBV30 to TRBJ1-6; D not certain. V lost 2 bases, J lost 9 bases, and 8 bases lay in between. Per the germline V gene, CDR1 is GTSNPN and CDR2 is SVGIG (reference sequence). This CDR3 comprises 12 residues. Here the CDR3 reads CAWSSDLSPLHF. CDR3 nucleotide sequence: TGTGCCTGGAGTTCGGATCTTTCACCCCTCCACTTT.

This clonotype was seen many times. The gene calls are TRBV12-3 or TRBV12-4 and TRBJ2-7, with 7 bases that match TRBD2. The CDR3 runs to 15 residues. V shed 4 bases, J shed 7 bases, and the junction held 13 bases outside the gene matches. The CDR3 reads CASSSHRSGIGEQYF. The DNA of the CDR3 is TGTGCCAGCAGTTCTCACCGCAGCGGGATAGGGGAGCAGTACTTC.

This clonotype was observed many times. The rearrangement uses TRBV30 and TRBJ1-5; perhaps TRBD1 as D (6 bases). V lost 4 bases and J 1 base, leaving 11 bases between the germline ends. The CDR3 runs 14 residues. Germline V CDR1 and CDR2: GTSNPN, SVGIG (reference sequence). The CDR3 sequence is CAWTGVRSNQPQHF. In nucleotides, the CDR3 is TGTGCCTGGACAGGGGTGAGGAGCAATCAGCCCCAGCATTTT.

This clonotype appeared a single time. V is TRBV19 and J is TRBJ1-4; maybe TRBD1 (5 bases). Germline CDR1 LNHDA, CDR2 SQIVND (reference sequence). This CDR3 spans 16 amino acids. V was trimmed by 7 bases and J by 0 bases, leaving 15 bases between them. As DNA, the CDR3 is TGTGCCAGTAATTACGCAGGACAAGCAACTAATGAAAAACTGTTTTTT. Encoded protein: CASNYAGQATNEKLFF. Full variable domain (rest looked up from reference TRBV19 and TRBJ1-4): DGGITQSPKYLFRKEGQNVTLSCEQNLNHDAMYWYRQDPGQGLRLIYYSQIVNDFQKGDIAEGYSVSREKKESFPLTVTSAQKNPTAFYLCASNYAGQATNEKLFFGSGTQLSVL.

This clonotype was counted a few times. The V gene is TRBV20-1, the J gene TRBJ2-5; no clear D. There are 12 residues in the CDR3. Germline loops: CDR1 DFQATT, CDR2 SNEGSKA (reference sequence). With 4 bases removed from V and 2 bases from J, the gap between germline ends came to 8 bases. CDR3 DNA sequence: TGCAGTGCTACGGCTATGCAAGAGACCCAGTACTTC. Protein product: CSATAMQETQYF.

Many counts were recorded for this clonotype. The chain employs TRBV12-3 or TRBV12-4 and TRBJ1-5, with D uncertain. The CDR3 covers 15 residues. V lost 2 bases and J lost 5, with 13 bases in between. As DNA, the CDR3 is TGTGCCAGCAGTTTATCGCGGTCAGCCGATCAGCCCCAGCATTTT. It codes for CASSLSRSADQPQHF.